This record covers a single T cell receptor (beta chain). Its antigen is unknown. No base quality information exists; no much larger clone differs at one position. The sample belongs to a study of shared clonotypes between healthy human individuals (dated by TCRdb to the early 2020s). Regarding the research as a whole: The cohort included three men and two women between 18 and 49 years of age. For each donor, CD4 naive and CD4 memory were each given three plates, CD8 naive was given two plates, and CD8 memory was given one plate. Blood TCR repertoires of about 5 healthy adults were deeply sequenced to estimate repertoire size and the extent of clonotype sharing between individuals. Libraries were prepared and TCR repertoires were sequenced by different laboratories using diverse techniques, in order to increase sequencing depth and limit assay-specific biases. Leukapheresis yielded between about 0.94 and 9.5 billion PBMCs per donor. Beyond this particular receptor, the publication reports: Clonotypes shared by all four sorted-subset donors showed higher generation probabilities than non-shared clonotypes. Incomplete sequencing was indicated by rarefaction of sorted-subset datasets, despite the large sequencing depth. Naive subsets generally had larger estimated clonotype richness than memory subsets. Approximately 5% of naive CD4, 3.5% of naive CD8, about 2.5% of memory CD4, and 0.4% of memory CD8 clonotypes were shared across several donors. Only blood was sampled, and tissue TCR repertoires likely differ from those in blood. Pairwise subsampling led to the expectation that sequencing depth would affect the degree of clonotype sharing among donors. The genetic and exposure-history diversity represented was limited by the small number of donors.

Using the deep immunoSEQ assay, multiplex PCR amplified TCR CDR3 regions from genomic DNA. Extracted genomic DNA from each cell subset was distributed evenly across all wells of several immunoSEQ 96-well plates, and each plate was treated as a replicate. Each replicate PCR for sorted subsets received roughly 0.2 ug genomic DNA, equal to roughly 30,000 T cell genomes. Purified libraries were quantified with a Qubit 3.0 fluorometer, sized on a Bioanalyzer 2100, and re-quantified with the KAPA Library Quantification kit. A separate single-read 150-cycle Illumina NextSeq 550 flow cell was used to sequence each immunoSEQ 96-well plate. Under the source paper's analysis protocol: Because only junctional sequences without quality scores were contained in the immunoSEQ output, filtering matching that applied to full-length reads could not be performed. Sequences were annotated with PyIR, a Python wrapper for IgBLAST v1.9, using IMGT germline references to assign V/J genes and CDR3. Reads were removed for weak V/J assignments (E-value above 1e-6), missing CDR3, stop codons, out-of-frame junctions, or ambiguous translated residues. V3J clonotypes were defined by identical inferred V gene, J gene, and CDR3 amino acid sequence. Percentage overlap between repertoires was computed as shared unique clonotypes divided by the size of the smaller repertoire. Three approaches were used to assess repertoire richness: RTK rarefaction, the Chao1 estimator, and Recon v2.1 estimates of unobserved clonotypes. Generation probabilities for all TCRbeta clonotypes obtained by the gDNA method from a handful of donors were computed using OLGA. TCRdb re-hosts the immuneACCESS table, in-frame sequences only. Its copies lack some clones; in the studies checked, an unresolved V gene accounts for under half of them, and the cause for the rest is not known. The V and J calls and the clone size are those of that table, but D and trimming were determined from the DNA. This sample is represented by over 2 million clones; under 95% of them were singletons. Of the sample, around 0.38% is held by the ten largest clones.

The donors were healthy, HIV-negative adults with no recently reported acute infections or vaccinations. Only Caucasian adults living in Nashville, Tennessee, USA were represented among the donors. CD4+ T cells were enriched by magnetic negative selection, after which naive cells were positively selected on CD45RA and the negative fraction was taken as the memory subset. Blood was obtained by leukapheresis, after which PBMCs were separated by Ficoll-Histopaque density gradient centrifugation and cryopreserved in liquid nitrogen vapor phase. Analytical flow cytometry was used to check the purity and quantity of each magnetically sorted T cell population. Each sorted fraction had its genomic DNA isolated and then quantified by UV absorbance on a Nanodrop 2000c. Including the terminal cysteine and phenylalanine, the CDR3 comprises 16 residues. Of all the DNA, just the CDR3 is kept, 48 bases in frame from base 1. The germline V gene gives CDR1 as MDHEN and CDR2 as SYDVKM. Cut back by 4 bases and 1 base, the V and J ends lie 14 bases apart.

The sample taken for sequencing was naive CD4+ T cells from PBMCs. Interpreted using the paper, the cell subset or site label stands for: CD45RA+ positively selected. The source is a man younger than 30 in good health. Some clones in this sample may be carry-over from other donors' samples. The sequence is built from TRBV28 and TRBJ1-5; the D gene is perhaps TRBD1, on 5 matching bases. The nucleotides are TGTGCCAGCAGTTACGGGGCGTTGAAAAGCAATCAGCCCCAGCATTTT. Translated, this is CASSYGALKSNQPQHF.